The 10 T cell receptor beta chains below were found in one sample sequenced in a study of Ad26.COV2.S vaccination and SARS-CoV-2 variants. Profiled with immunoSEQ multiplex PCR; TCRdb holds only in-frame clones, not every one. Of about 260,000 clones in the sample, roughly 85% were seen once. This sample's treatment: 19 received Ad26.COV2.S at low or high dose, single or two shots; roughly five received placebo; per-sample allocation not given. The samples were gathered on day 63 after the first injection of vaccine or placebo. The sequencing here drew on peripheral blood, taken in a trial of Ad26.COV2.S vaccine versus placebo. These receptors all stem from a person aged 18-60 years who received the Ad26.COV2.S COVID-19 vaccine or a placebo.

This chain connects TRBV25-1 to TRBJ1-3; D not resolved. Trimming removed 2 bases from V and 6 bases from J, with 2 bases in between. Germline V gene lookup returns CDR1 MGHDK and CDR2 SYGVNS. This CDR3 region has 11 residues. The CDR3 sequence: CASSEPNTIYF. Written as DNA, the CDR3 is TGTGCCAGCAGTGAACCAAACACCATATATTTT.

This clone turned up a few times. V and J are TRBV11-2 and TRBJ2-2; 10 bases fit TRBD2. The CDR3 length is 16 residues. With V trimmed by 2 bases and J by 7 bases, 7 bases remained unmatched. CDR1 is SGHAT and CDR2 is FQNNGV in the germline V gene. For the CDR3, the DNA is TGTGCCAGCAGCTTACTAGCGGGAGAAGATATCGGGGAGCTGTTTTTT. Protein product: CASSLLAGEDIGELFF.

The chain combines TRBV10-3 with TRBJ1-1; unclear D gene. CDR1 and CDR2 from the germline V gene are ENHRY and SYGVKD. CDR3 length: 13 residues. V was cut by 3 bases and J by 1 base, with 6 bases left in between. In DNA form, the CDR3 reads TGTGCCATCAGTGACAAGGGGAACACTGAAGCTTTCTTT. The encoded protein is CAISDKGNTEAFF.

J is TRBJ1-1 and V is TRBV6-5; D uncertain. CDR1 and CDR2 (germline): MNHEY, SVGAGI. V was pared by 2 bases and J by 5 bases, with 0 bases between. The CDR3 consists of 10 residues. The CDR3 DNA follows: TGTGCCAGCAGTTACACTGAAGCTTTCTTT. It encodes CASSYTEAFF.

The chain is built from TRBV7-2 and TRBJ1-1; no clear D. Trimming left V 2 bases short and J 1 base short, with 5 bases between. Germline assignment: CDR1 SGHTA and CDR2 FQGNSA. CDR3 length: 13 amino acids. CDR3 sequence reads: CASSLSENTEAFF. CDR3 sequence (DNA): TGTGCCAGCAGCTTATCAGAGAACACTGAAGCTTTCTTT.

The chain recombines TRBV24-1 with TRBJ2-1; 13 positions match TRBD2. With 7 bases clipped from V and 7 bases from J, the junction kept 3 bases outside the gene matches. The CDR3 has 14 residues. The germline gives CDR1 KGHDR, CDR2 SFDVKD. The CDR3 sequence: CATSGLAGVNEQFF. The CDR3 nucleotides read TGTGCCACCAGCGGACTAGCGGGAGTTAATGAGCAGTTCTTC.

CDR3 nucleotide sequence: TGTGCCAGCAGTTCCAGACAGACGGCGCAGTATTTT. Translation gives CASSSRQTAQYF. The chain links TRBV12-3 or TRBV12-4 to TRBJ2-3; D may be TRBD1 (5 bases). The CDR3 contains 12 residues. V lost 4 bases to trimming and J lost 10 bases, with 12 bases between them.

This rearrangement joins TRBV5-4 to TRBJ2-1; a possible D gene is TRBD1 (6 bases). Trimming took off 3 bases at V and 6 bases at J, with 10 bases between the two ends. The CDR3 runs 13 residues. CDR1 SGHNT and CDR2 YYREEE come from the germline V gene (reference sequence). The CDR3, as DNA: TGTGCCAGCAGCTCACAGGGACGCAATGAGCAGTTCTTC. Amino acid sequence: CASSSQGRNEQFF.

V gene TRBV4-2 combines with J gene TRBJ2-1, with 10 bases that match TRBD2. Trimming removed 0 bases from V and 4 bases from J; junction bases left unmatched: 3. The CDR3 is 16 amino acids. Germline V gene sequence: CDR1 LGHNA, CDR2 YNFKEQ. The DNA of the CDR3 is TGTGCCAGCAGCCAAGAGCGGACTAGCGGATACAATGAGCAGTTCTTC. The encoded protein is CASSQERTSGYNEQFF.

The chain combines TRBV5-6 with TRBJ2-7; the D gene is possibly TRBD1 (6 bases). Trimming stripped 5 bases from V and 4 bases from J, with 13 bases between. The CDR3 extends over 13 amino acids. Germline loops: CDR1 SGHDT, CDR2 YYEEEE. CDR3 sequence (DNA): TGTGCCAGCAGGAGGGGACACCGGTACGAGCAGTACGTC. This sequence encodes CASRRGHRYEQYV.